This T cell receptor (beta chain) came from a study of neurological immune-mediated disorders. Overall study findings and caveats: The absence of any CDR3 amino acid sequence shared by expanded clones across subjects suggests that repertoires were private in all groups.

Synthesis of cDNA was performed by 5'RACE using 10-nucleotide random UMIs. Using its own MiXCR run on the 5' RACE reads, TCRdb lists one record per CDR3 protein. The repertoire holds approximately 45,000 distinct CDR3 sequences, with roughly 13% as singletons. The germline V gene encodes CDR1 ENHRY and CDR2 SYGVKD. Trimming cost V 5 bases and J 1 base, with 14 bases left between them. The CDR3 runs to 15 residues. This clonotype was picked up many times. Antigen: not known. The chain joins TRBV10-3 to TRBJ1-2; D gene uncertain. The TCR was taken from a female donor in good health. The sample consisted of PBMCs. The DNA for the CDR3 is TGTGCCATCAGTATCGACAAAGGAGGTAACTATGGCTACACCTTC. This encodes CAISIDKGGNYGYTF.